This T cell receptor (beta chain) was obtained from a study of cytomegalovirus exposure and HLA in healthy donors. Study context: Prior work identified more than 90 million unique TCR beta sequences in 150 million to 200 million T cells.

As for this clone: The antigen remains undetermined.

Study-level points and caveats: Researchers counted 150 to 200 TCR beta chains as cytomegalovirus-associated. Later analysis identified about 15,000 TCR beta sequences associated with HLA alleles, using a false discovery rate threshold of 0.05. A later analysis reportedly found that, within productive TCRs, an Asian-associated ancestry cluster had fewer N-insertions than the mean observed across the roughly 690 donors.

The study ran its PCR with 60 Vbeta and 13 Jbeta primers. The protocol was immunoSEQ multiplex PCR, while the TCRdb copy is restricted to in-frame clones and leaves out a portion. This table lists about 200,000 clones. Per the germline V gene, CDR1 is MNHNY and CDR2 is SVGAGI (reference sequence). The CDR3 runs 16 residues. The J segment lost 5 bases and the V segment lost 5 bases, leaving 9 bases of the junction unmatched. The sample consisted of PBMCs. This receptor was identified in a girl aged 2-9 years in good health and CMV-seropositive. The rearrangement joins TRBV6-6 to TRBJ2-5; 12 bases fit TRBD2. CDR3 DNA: TGTGCCAGCAGTCCGACTAGCGGGAGTCGGGGGGAGACCCAGTACTTC. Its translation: CASSPTSGSRGETQYF.